One sample yielded the 29 T cell receptor beta chains listed below, sequenced in a study of blood T cell repertoires in COVID-19. This table comes from immunoSEQ multiplex PCR, and its TCRdb copy is limited to in-frame clones, with some not included. There are 35,000 to 50,000 clones in the sample; around 85% occur only once, and roughly 4.5% lies in the top ten. The sample was peripheral blood. The receptors were sampled from a man in his fifties or sixties with acute or convalescent COVID-19.

This clone has only one observation. J is TRBJ1-2 and V is TRBV5-1; perhaps TRBD1 as D (5 bases). This CDR3 contains 13 residues. Trimming removed 0 bases at V and 7 bases at J, with 10 bases between. The germline gives CDR1 SGHRS, CDR2 YFSETQ. The CDR3 region has the DNA TGCGCCAGCAGCTTGGAGCCGACAGCTGGCTACACCTTC. Translation: CASSLEPTAGYTF. Supplemented by reference TRBV5-1 and TRBJ1-2, the full variable domain reads KAGVTQTPRYLIKTRGQQVTLSCSPISGHRSVSWYQQTPGQGLQFLFEYFSETQRNKGNFPGRFSGRQFSNSRSEMNVSTLELGDSALYLCASSLEPTAGYTFGSGTRLTVV.

This chain joins TRBV11-1 and TRBJ2-3; 8 bases agree with TRBD2. The CDR3 consists of 16 residues. Losses at the gene ends were 2 bases for V and 6 bases for J; bases not matched to a gene: 10. Per germline, CDR1 SGHAT and CDR2 FQDESV (reference sequence). This chain's CDR3 is CASSLLAGGHSDTQYF. For the CDR3, the DNA is TGTGCCAGCAGCTTATTGGCGGGGGGCCACTCGGATACGCAGTATTTT. Variable domain in full (rest from reference TRBV11-1 and TRBJ2-3): EAEVAQSPRYKITEKSQAVAFWCDPISGHATLYWYRQILGQGPELLVQFQDESVVDDSQLPKDRFSAERLKGVDSTLKIQPAELGDSAMYLCASSLLAGGHSDTQYFGPGTRLTVL.

This chain connects TRBV4-1 to TRBJ2-1; TRBD2 matches at 8 bases. This CDR3 has 16 residues. Germline V gene lookup returns CDR1 MGHRA and CDR2 YSYEKL. V lost 1 base and J lost 6; bases outside the gene matches: 8. CDR3 nucleotides: TGCGCCAGCAGCCAAGTCAGCGGGAGTCGTTTCAATGAGCAGTTCTTC. Translated: CASSQVSGSRFNEQFF.

The V gene is TRBV10-2, the J gene TRBJ2-1; 12 nucleotides agree with TRBD1. Trimming took 2 bases from V and 16 from J; bases not matched to a gene: 3. Germline V lookup: CDR1 WSHSY, CDR2 SAAADI. The CDR3 covers 12 residues. Written as DNA, the CDR3 is TGCGCCAGCAGTGAGCAGGGGACAGGGGGCTTCTTC. Encoded protein: CASSEQGTGGFF.

This chain uses TRBV5-8 with TRBJ1-6; unclear D gene. Trimming left V 0 bases short and J 9 bases short, with 13 bases between. Per the germline V gene, CDR1 is SGHTS and CDR2 is YDEGEE. This CDR3 has 15 amino acids. CDR3 sequence: CASSLAPRSFSPLHF. As DNA, the CDR3 is TGTGCCAGCAGCTTGGCCCCACGGTCTTTTTCACCCCTCCACTTT.

The chain links TRBV12-5 to TRBJ1-2; 9 bases are shared with TRBD1. CDR3 length equals 14 residues. The V gene end was trimmed by 1 base and the J gene end by 4 bases; junction bases not matched to a gene: 1. The germline CDR1 and CDR2 sequences are LGHNT and FRNRAP. CDR3 nucleotide sequence: TGTGCTAGTGGTTTGGAACAGGGGGCCTATGGCTACACCTTC. This encodes CASGLEQGAYGYTF.

The V and J genes are TRBV5-4 and TRBJ2-6; no clear D. V shed 3 bases and J shed 0 bases, with 16 bases lying between them. CDR3 size: 18 residues. The germline V gene has CDR1 SGHNT and CDR2 YYREEE (reference sequence). The CDR3 DNA is TGTGCCAGCAGCTCCTCGACCGGGTTCAGCTCTGGGGCCAACGTCCTGACTTTC. Its translation is CASSSSTGFSSGANVLTF. The whole variable domain, remainder taken from reference TRBV5-4 and TRBJ2-6, is ETGVTQSPTHLIKTRGQQVTLRCSSQSGHNTVSWYQQALGQGPQFIFQYYREEENGRGNFPPRFSGLQFPNYSSELNVNALELDDSALYLCASSSSTGFSSGANVLTFGAGSRLTVL.

This clone has more than one count but fewer than ten. The sample holds other DNA sequences that translate to the same CDR3. This rearrangement joins TRBV20-1 to TRBJ1-5; D ambiguous. The CDR3 length is 11 residues. Germline CDR1 is DFQATT and CDR2 is SNEGSKA (reference sequence). V was clipped by 2 bases and J by 5 bases, with 4 bases between them. This CDR3 is CSARRDQPQHF. CDR3 DNA sequence: TGCAGTGCTAGACGAGATCAGCCCCAGCATTTT.

The J gene is TRBJ1-1, the V gene TRBV10-3; 8 bases map to TRBD1. This CDR3 region has 13 residues. Trimming took 6 bases from V and 6 from J; bases not matched to a gene: 6. Germline CDR1 reads ENHRY; CDR2 reads SYGVKD. CDR3 DNA: TGTGCCATCAGCCAGGGACAGGTGGCTGAAGCTTTCTTT. Translation: CAISQGQVAEAFF.

The J gene is TRBJ2-3, the V gene TRBV11-2, with 8 bases fitting TRBD2. CDR1 and CDR2 from the germline V gene are SGHAT and FQNNGV. The V gene end was trimmed by 2 bases and the J gene end by 4 bases; junction bases not matched to a gene: 2. This CDR3 contains 14 residues. The CDR3 protein is CASSLRSGADTQYF. DNA for the CDR3: TGTGCCAGCAGCTTACGTAGCGGGGCAGATACGCAGTATTTT.

This clone has a single count. The V and J genes are TRBV5-6 and TRBJ2-3; 8 bases align to TRBD2. Germline CDR1 SGHDT, CDR2 YYEEEE. V gave up 4 bases and J gave up 3 bases; unmatched junction bases: 7. The CDR3 loop spans 15 amino acids. The CDR3 reads CASSRRGGRTDTQYF. The CDR3 region has the DNA TGTGCCAGCAGCCGACGGGGGGGCCGTACAGATACGCAGTATTTT.

The V gene is TRBV5-1, the J gene TRBJ2-1, with 8 bases lining up with TRBD2. With V trimmed by 3 bases and J by 6 bases, 8 bases remained unmatched. This CDR3 is 15 amino acids long. In germline, CDR1 is SGHRS, CDR2 YFSETQ. CDR3 residues: CASSSGTRESNEQFF. The CDR3 DNA follows: TGCGCCAGCAGCTCAGGGACTAGAGAGAGCAATGAGCAGTTCTTC. The variable domain in full, completed from reference TRBV5-1 and TRBJ2-1, reads KAGVTQTPRYLIKTRGQQVTLSCSPISGHRSVSWYQQTPGQGLQFLFEYFSETQRNKGNFPGRFSGRQFSNSRSEMNVSTLELGDSALYLCASSSGTRESNEQFFGPGTRLTVL.

The chain recombines TRBV29-1 with TRBJ2-3; 9 bases align to TRBD1. The CDR3 covers 15 residues. Germline V gene lookup returns CDR1 SQVTM and CDR2 ANQGSEA. The V gene end was trimmed by 6 bases and the J gene end by 1 base; junction bases not matched to a gene: 8. CDR3 in DNA: TGCAGCGTCGCGCCCTGGACAGGGGGCACAGATACGCAGTATTTT. Its protein is CSVAPWTGGTDTQYF.

In this sample, this clone turned up a few times. V is TRBV2 and J is TRBJ1-1; 11 bases match TRBD1. Germline-derived CDR1 and CDR2 are SNHLY and FYNNEI. The CDR3 loop spans 12 amino acids. Trimming at V came to 6 bases and at J to 10 bases, leaving 4 bases not matched to a gene. As DNA, the CDR3 is TGTGCCAGCAGCGGACAGGGGGCAGGAGCTTTCTTT. This codes for CASSGQGAGAFF.

This chain connects TRBV18 to TRBJ1-2; no clear D. The CDR3 loop spans 14 amino acids. The V gene lost 4 bases and the J gene lost 5 bases, with 14 bases spanning the gap. CDR1 and CDR2 from the germline V gene are KGHSH and LQKENI. The CDR3 DNA reads TGTGCCAGCTCACGAACACCTGAGGTGTATGGCTACACCTTC. Encoded protein: CASSRTPEVYGYTF.

The CDR3 bases are TGTGCCAGCAGCACCACCGGGACAGGGTACGAGCAGTACTTC. This sequence encodes CASSTTGTGYEQYF. The chain links TRBV9 to TRBJ2-7, with 9 bases aligning to TRBD1. V lost 4 bases, J lost 4 bases, and 6 bases stayed unmatched. Per the germline V gene, CDR1 is SGDLS and CDR2 is YYNGEE. The CDR3 runs to 14 residues. Looking up the rest from reference TRBV9 and TRBJ2-7 gives the full variable domain: DSGVTQTPKHLITATGQRVTLRCSPRSGDLSVYWYQQSLDQGLQFLIQYYNGEERAKGNILERFSAQQFPDLHSELNLSSLELGDSALYFCASSTTGTGYEQYFGPGTRLTVT.

The chain employs TRBV7-8 and TRBJ2-7; D may be TRBD1 (6 bases). V gave up 7 bases and J gave up 2 bases, with 12 bases separating them. This CDR3 is 13 amino acids long. In germline, CDR1 is SGHVS, CDR2 FQNEAQ. CDR3 DNA sequence: TGTGCCAGCAACAGGGACATCACCTACGAGCAGTACTTC. This codes for CASNRDITYEQYF.

This chain connects TRBV2 to TRBJ2-5; D possibly corresponds to TRBD2 (7 bases). The germline CDR1 and CDR2 sequences are SNHLY and FYNNEI. V lost 10 bases and J 3 bases, leaving 21 bases between the germline ends. The CDR3 length is 15 residues. CDR3 nucleotides: TGTGCCACCTCTAGGGAGGGGGTTAGCGAAGAGACCCAGTACTTC. This translates into CATSREGVSEETQYF. The variable domain in full, completed from reference TRBV2 and TRBJ2-5, reads EPEVTQTPSHQVTQMGQEVILRCVPISNHLYFYWYRQILGQKVEFLVSFYNNEISEKSEIFDDQFSVERPDGSNFTLKIRSTKLEDSAMYFCATSREGVSEETQYFGPGTRLLVL.

CDR3: CAWRAPGISGANVLTF. CDR3 bases: TGTGCCTGGAGAGCACCAGGTATCTCTGGGGCCAACGTCCTGACTTTC. The chain uses TRBV30 and TRBJ2-6; D is unclear. Germline V gene sequence: CDR1 GTSNPN, CDR2 SVGIG (reference sequence). V was trimmed by 3 bases and J by 0 bases, leaving 12 bases between them. The CDR3 spans 16 residues. The full variable domain, rest sourced from reference TRBV30 and TRBJ2-6, is SQTIHQWPATLVQPVGSPLSLECTVEGTSNPNLYWYRQAAGRGLQLLFYSVGIGQISSEVPQNLSASRPQDRQFILSSKKLLLSDSGFYLCAWRAPGISGANVLTFGAGSRLTVL.

The chain uses TRBV5-4 and TRBJ2-7; 8 positions agree with TRBD2. V was clipped by 3 bases and J by 4 bases; unmatched bases: 6. The CDR3 is 14 residues long. Germline V gene sequence: CDR1 SGHNT, CDR2 YYREEE (reference sequence). CDR3 protein: CASSSAGVSYEQYF. The CDR3 DNA is TGTGCCAGCAGCTCAGCGGGAGTCTCTTACGAGCAGTACTTC.

This chain uses TRBV5-4 with TRBJ1-5; TRBD1 matches 8 bases. Germline assignment: CDR1 SGHNT and CDR2 YYREEE (reference sequence). CDR3 size: 15 residues. Trimming took 4 bases from V and 4 from J; bases not matched to a gene: 7. The CDR3 reads CASSQGQEKNQPQHF. The CDR3 DNA sequence: TGTGCCAGCAGCCAGGGACAGGAGAAGAATCAGCCCCAGCATTTT.

This chain uses TRBV28 with TRBJ1-5; D not resolved. Germline CDR1 reads MDHEN; CDR2 reads SYDVKM. V was clipped by 6 bases and J by 9 bases, with 18 bases between them. The CDR3 has 14 amino acids. The CDR3 sequence is CASSPGVPGSPQHF. The DNA of the CDR3 is TGTGCCAGCAGCCCCGGGGTCCCAGGATCGCCCCAGCATTTT. Filled out from reference TRBV28 and TRBJ1-5, the complete variable domain reads DVKVTQSSRYLVKRTGEKVFLECVQDMDHENMFWYRQDPGLGLRLIYFSYDVKMKEKGDIPEGYSVSREKKERFSLILESASTNQTSMYLCASSPGVPGSPQHFGDGTRLSIL.

This clone has a handful of counts. The chain employs TRBV3-1 (or the pseudogene TRBV3-2) and TRBJ1-1; D might be TRBD1 (5 bases). V was cut by 4 bases and J by 1 base, with 10 bases left in between. This CDR3 has 14 residues. Per the germline V gene, CDR1 is LGHDT and CDR2 is YNNKEL (reference sequence). As DNA, the CDR3 is TGTGCCAGCAGCCTTCCAGGGAAGAACACTGAAGCTTTCTTT. It codes for CASSLPGKNTEAFF.

The chain carries TRBV5-4 and TRBJ2-7, with D possibly matching TRBD2 (6 bases). The CDR3 runs to 15 residues. CDR1 is SGHNT, CDR2 YYREEE, per germline (reference sequence). V was trimmed by 0 bases and J by 0 bases, leaving 10 bases between them. CDR3 DNA: TGTGCCAGCAGCTTGGGGCTAGCGTACTCCTACGAGCAGTACTTC. Protein sequence: CASSLGLAYSYEQYF.

This chain joins TRBV7-3 and TRBJ2-1; 9 bases map to TRBD2. V dropped 3 bases and J dropped 5; count of bases not matched to a gene: 2. The CDR3 is 14 amino acids. Germline V gene data show CDR1 as SGHTA and CDR2 as FQGTGA. CDR3 DNA sequence: TGTGCCAGCAGCTTGGCTAGCGGGAACAATGAGCAGTTCTTC. This translates into CASSLASGNNEQFF.

This clone was picked up one time. The chain is built from TRBV5-6 and TRBJ1-1; tentative D call: TRBD1 (6 bases). From germline, CDR1 is SGHDT and CDR2 YYEEEE. CDR3 length: 13 amino acids. Trimming pared 2 bases from V and 3 bases from J, leaving 8 bases between. The CDR3 loop reads CASSLGGDTEAFF. Here the CDR3 DNA reads TGTGCCAGCAGCTTAGGGGGGGACACTGAAGCTTTCTTT. Using reference TRBV5-6 and TRBJ1-1 for the parts outside the CDR3, the full variable domain is DAGVTQSPTHLIKTRGQQVTLRCSPKSGHDTVSWYQQALGQGPQFIFQYYEEEERQRGNFPDRFSGHQFPNYSSELNVNALLLGDSALYLCASSLGGDTEAFFGQGTRLTVV.

The chain carries TRBV9 and TRBJ2-6; D perhaps matches TRBD2 (7 bases). Trimming stripped 3 bases from V and 4 bases from J, with 17 bases between. Germline CDR1 is SGDLS and CDR2 is YYNGEE. This CDR3 has 17 amino acids. For the CDR3, the DNA is TGTGCCAGCAGCGAACCCGCGGGGGCTGAAGGGGCCAACGTCCTGACTTTC. It specifies CASSEPAGAEGANVLTF.

This clone was detected only a few times. The chain employs TRBV3-1 (or the pseudogene TRBV3-2) and TRBJ2-2; the D is unclear. V gave up 4 bases and J gave up 2 bases, with 5 bases separating them. This CDR3 comprises 13 residues. Looked up from germline, CDR1 is LGHDT and CDR2 is YNNKEL (reference sequence). CDR3 residues: CASSLINTGELFF. The DNA for the CDR3 is TGTGCCAGCAGCCTAATTAACACCGGGGAGCTGTTTTTT.

The sample holds one count of this clone. The chain is built from TRBV14 and TRBJ2-3; D gene uncertain. From germline, CDR1 is SGHDN and CDR2 FVKESK. The V end was cut by 1 base, the J end by 3 bases, with 5 bases between. The CDR3 length is 13 residues. CDR3 residues: CASSQVTTDTQYF. CDR3 bases: TGTGCCAGCAGCCAAGTTACTACAGATACGCAGTATTTT.